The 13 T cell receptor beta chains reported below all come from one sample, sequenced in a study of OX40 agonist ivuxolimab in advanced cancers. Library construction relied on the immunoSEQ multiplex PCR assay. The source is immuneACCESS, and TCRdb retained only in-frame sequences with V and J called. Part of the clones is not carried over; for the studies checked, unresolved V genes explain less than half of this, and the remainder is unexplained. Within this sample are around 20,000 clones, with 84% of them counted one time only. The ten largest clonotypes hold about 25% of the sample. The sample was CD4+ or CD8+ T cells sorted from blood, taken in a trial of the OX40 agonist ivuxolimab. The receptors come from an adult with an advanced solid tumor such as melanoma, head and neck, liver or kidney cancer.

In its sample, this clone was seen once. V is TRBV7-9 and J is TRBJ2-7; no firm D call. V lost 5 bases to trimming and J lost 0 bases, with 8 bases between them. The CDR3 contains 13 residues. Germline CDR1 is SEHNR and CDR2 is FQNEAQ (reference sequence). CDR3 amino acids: CASSLRGSYEQYF. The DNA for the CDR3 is TGTGCCAGCAGCCTACGTGGCTCCTACGAGCAGTACTTC.

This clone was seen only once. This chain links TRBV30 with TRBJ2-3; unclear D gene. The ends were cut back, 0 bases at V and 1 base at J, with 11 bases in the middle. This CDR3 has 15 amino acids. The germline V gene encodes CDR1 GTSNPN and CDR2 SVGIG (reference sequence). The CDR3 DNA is TGTGCCTGGAGTGTTTTAACGGACCGCACAGATACGCAGTATTTT. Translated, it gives CAWSVLTDRTDTQYF.

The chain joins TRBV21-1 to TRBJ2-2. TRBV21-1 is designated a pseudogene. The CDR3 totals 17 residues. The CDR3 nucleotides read TGTGCCAGCAGCAAAGAGGGGACGGGAACGGACACCGGGGAGCTGTTTTTT. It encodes CASSKEGTGTDTGELFF.

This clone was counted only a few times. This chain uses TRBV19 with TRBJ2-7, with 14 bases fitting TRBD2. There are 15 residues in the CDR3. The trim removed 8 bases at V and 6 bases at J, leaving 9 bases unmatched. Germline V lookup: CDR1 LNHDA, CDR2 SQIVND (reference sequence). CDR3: CASPTGTSGSLEQYF. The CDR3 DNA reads TGTGCCAGTCCAACCGGGACTAGCGGGAGTCTCGAGCAGTACTTC.

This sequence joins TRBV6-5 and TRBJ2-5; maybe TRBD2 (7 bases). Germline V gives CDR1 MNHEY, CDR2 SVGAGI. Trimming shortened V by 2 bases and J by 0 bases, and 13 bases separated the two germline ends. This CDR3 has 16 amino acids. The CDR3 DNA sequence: TGTGCCAGCAGTTACGGGGGGCTAGCGGACCAAGAGACCCAGTACTTC. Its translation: CASSYGGLADQETQYF.

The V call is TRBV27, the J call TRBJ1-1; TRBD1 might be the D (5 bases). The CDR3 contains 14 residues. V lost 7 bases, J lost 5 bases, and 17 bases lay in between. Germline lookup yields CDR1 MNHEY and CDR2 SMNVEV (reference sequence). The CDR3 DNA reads TGTGCCAGCACCAAGGGAGGGGCGGTGACTGAAGCTTTCTTT. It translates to CASTKGGAVTEAFF.

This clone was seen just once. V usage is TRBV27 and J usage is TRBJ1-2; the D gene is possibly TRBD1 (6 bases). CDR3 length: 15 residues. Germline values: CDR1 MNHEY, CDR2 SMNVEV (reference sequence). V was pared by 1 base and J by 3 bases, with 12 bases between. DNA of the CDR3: TGTGCCAGCAGTTTATGGGGGACACGCGACTATGGCTACACCTTC. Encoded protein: CASSLWGTRDYGYTF.

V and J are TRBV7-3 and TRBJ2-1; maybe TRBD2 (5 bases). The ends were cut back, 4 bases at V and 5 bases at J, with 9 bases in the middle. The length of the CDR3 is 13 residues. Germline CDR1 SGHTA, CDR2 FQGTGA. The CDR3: CASSSGLNNEQFF. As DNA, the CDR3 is TGTGCCAGCAGCTCCGGACTGAACAATGAGCAGTTCTTC.

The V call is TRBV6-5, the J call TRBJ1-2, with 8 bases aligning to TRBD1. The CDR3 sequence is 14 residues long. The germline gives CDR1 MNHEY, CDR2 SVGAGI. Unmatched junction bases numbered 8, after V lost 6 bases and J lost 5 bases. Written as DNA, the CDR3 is TGTGCCAGCAGGGGGGTAGGACAGGGATATGGCTACACCTTC. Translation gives CASRGVGQGYGYTF.

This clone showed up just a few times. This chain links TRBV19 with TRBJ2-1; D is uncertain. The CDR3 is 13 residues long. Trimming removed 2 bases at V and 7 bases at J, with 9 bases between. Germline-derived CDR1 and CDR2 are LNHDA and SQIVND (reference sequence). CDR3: CASSISRINEQFF. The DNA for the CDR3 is TGTGCCAGTAGTATAAGCCGGATTAATGAGCAGTTCTTC.

The CDR3 DNA follows: TGTGCCTGGAGTGACGACCGGACTAGCGGCTACAATGAGCAGTTCTTC. This codes for CAWSDDRTSGYNEQFF. The chain uses TRBV30 and TRBJ2-1; 10 bases line up with TRBD2. The CDR3 is made up of 16 amino acids. The J segment lost 3 bases and the V segment lost 1 base, leaving 6 bases of the junction unmatched. Germline V gene lookup returns CDR1 GTSNPN and CDR2 SVGIG (reference sequence).

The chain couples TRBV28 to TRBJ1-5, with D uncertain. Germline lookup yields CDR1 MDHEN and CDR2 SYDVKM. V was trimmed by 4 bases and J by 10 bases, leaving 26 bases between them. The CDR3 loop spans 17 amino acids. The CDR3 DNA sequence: TGTGCCAGCAGTTCCCCGGTAGGGCACGTCCTAAGTCAACCCCAGCATTTT. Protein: CASSSPVGHVLSQPQHF.

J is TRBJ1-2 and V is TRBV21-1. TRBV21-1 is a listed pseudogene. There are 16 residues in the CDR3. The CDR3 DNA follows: TGTGCCAGCAGCAACCCCGATTCCGGGGAGGACTATGGCTACACCTTC. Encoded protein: CASSNPDSGEDYGYTF.